This TCR beta chain is from a study of beta chain features in type 1 diabetes. Findings and caveats of the study: Significant though moderate, a shortening of TCRB CDR3s appeared in all four CD4+ subsets of Type 1 diabetes patients.

A few counts support this clone. The antigen is undetermined. Reverse transcription of all isolated RNA meant that expressed TCRB transcripts were sequenced. Here immunoSEQ multiplex PCR was the method, and the copy in TCRdb shows in-frame clones only, minus some. The repertoire has hundreds of thousands of clones, approximately 10% of them found once; the top ten carry roughly 1%. Germline CDR1 MNHEY, CDR2 SVGAGI. This CDR3 region has 13 residues. Trimming pared 6 bases from V and 5 bases from J, leaving 10 bases between. Sequencing was done on a sample of central memory CD4+ T cells from blood. This chain uses TRBV6-5 with TRBJ2-2, with a tentative D call TRBD1 (6 bases). This sequence was found in a man aged 30-40 years with type 1 diabetes. CDR3 region: CASRTGLTGELFF. The CDR3 nucleotides are TGTGCCAGCAGAACAGGGTTGACCGGGGAGCTGTTTTTT.